The present T cell receptor beta chain was sequenced within a study of blood T cell repertoires in COVID-19. Study as a whole: Acute and convalescent COVID-19 specimens originated in the United States, Italy and Spain. The analysed material was cDNA or gDNA that came from T cells, B-cell-depleted T cells, or PBMCs.

Enrollment of patients from Seattle took place during active infection, with longitudinal follow-up. V was shortened by 1 base and J by 3 bases, with 7 bases between the two germline ends. The germline V gene encodes CDR1 GTSNPN and CDR2 SVGIG (reference sequence). The CDR3 length is 12 residues. In the authors' methods: Quantification of nucleated cells was approximated via reference gene primer amplification. TCRdb's table, derived via immunoSEQ multiplex PCR, lists solely in-frame clones and lacks some. V and J calls and clone size follow that table, whereas D and trimming were derived from the DNA. The sample yields 100,000 or so clones, around 87% seen once.

This TCR was sampled from a woman aged 50 to 60 with COVID-19, enrolled during active disease. The chain employs TRBV30 and TRBJ2-7; D is unclear. The sequencing input was peripheral blood. CDR3 amino acids: CAWSGGGYEQYF. The CDR3, as DNA: TGTGCCTGGAGTGGCGGCGGCTACGAGCAGTACTTC.